This T cell receptor (beta chain) was found in a study of blood T cell repertoires in COVID-19 (dated by TCRdb to about 2020). Some background on the complete study: Samples from collaborators originated in the United States, Italy and Spain and spanned both the acute and convalescent phases of COVID-19. A freely available public database, intended as a resource for researchers studying the immune response to SARS-CoV-2, is where the repertoires were released. Where available, HLA class I and class II types were obtained from metadata supplied by the sample provider rather than from assay-based typing. A de-identified subject ID, COVID-19 status, age in years and sex were almost always included in the sample metadata. The dataset comprised deeply sampled blood TCRbeta repertoires from subjects exposed to, actively infected with, or recovered from COVID-19. The material from the prospective study consisted of cDNA or gDNA derived from T cells, B-cell-depleted T cells, or PBMCs. The samples were drawn from the first 160 participants of the ongoing ImmuneRACE study and from 950 to 1,500 subjects provided by 6 global collaborators.

There are 14 amino acids in the CDR3, from cysteine to phenylalanine inclusive. Here the CDR3 DNA is all that survives: 42 bases in frame from base 1. The germline V gene specifies MDHEN as CDR1 and SYDVKM as CDR2. V is pared back by 2 bases and J by 4 bases, with 11 bases lying between the germline termini. The immunoSEQ Assay, a bias-controlled multiplex PCR, was used to amplify TCRbeta CDR3 regions from genomic DNA. The original pipeline was this. Nucleated cell counts per sample were estimated from amplification of reference gene primers within the assay. To quantify the absolute abundance of each unique TCRbeta CDR3 rearrangement, sequence reads were collapsed and filtered. For each sample, productive Simpson clonality was calculated as the square root of Simpson's diversity index across productive rearrangements. The source is immuneACCESS, and TCRdb retained only in-frame sequences with V and J called. Part of the clones is not carried over; for the studies checked, unresolved V genes explain less than half of this, and the remainder is unexplained. V, J and clone size derive from that table, while D and trimming were established from the DNA sequence. The sample includes around 390,000 clones, with 85% to 90% observed a single time. Clones ranked in the top ten supply around 9.3% of the sample.

Participants in the prospective study were aged about 18 to 90 years, lived in some 24 United States geographic areas, and enrolled through a virtual design. To assign participants to cohorts, the prospective study relied on clinical history that participants themselves reported in a screening survey and a study questionnaire. Recovered participants in ImmuneRACE Cohort 3 were defined by two consecutive negative NP/OP PCR tests, clearance by a healthcare professional, or resolution of symptoms. Each participant in the prospective study had whole blood, serum and a nasopharyngeal or oropharyngeal swab collected by mobile phlebotomists. Additional blood draws and questionnaires over an approximately 2-month period could optionally be provided by prospective study participants. Prospective study blood samples were shipped either frozen or at room temperature before DNA extraction. As concerns this clone: This clone's antigen is unknown. Base quality data are lacking; no much larger clone is found one base away.

Beyond this particular receptor, the publication reports: The quantity of clinical and demographic metadata differed by source and by participant and was supplied without curation.

Here the chain combines TRBV28 and TRBJ1-2, with the D gene uncertain. The sequence derives from a woman aged 50 to 65 who had recovered from COVID-19. The sequencing input was PBMCs or T cells enriched from blood (not recorded which). The DNA reads TGTGCCAGCAGTTTAATCCCAGAACCCTATGGCTACACCTTC. Its protein reads: CASSLIPEPYGYTF.